This T cell receptor (beta chain) was sequenced for a study of shared clonotypes between healthy human individuals. CDR3 length: 13 amino acids. V was cut by 8 bases and J by 4 bases, with 15 bases left in between. The V gene's germline CDR1 is MNHEY and CDR2 SVGAGI. On sorted subsets, replicate PCRs used approximately 190 ng DNA, or roughly 30,000 T cell genomes. TCRdb keeps only in-frame clones here, not all; method: immunoSEQ multiplex PCR. There are approximately 2.1 million clones in the sample; 93% occur only once, and 0.39% lies in the top ten. Sequenced material: naive CD4+ T cells from PBMCs. This sample's subset: CD45RA+ positively selected. This clonotype originated in a young man in good health. Some clones in this sample may be carry-over from other donors' samples. The V call is TRBV6-5, the J call TRBJ2-7, with D possibly being TRBD1 or TRBD2 (5 bases each). CDR3 sequence: CASGPRGGYEQYF. The CDR3 coding sequence is TGTGCCAGCGGCCCGAGGGGCGGGTACGAGCAGTACTTC.